These 11 T cell receptor beta chains were all obtained from the same sample, sequenced in a study of spatial heterogeneity in lung cancer. The time point was: sample taken at primary tumor resection. TCRdb itself ran the 5' RACE reads through MiXCR, one entry per CDR3 protein. The sample records under 85,000 distinct CDR3 sequences, approximately 8.1% being singletons. The specimen comprised PBMCs, sampled at surgery. These receptors originate from a male donor with early-stage non-small cell lung cancer.

This clonotype was found many times. This chain uses TRBV6-1 with TRBJ1-4, with 8 bases that match TRBD1. The CDR3 has 14 residues. V lost 6 bases to trimming and J lost 10 bases; unmatched junction nucleotides: 10. Germline lookup yields CDR1 MNHNS and CDR2 SASEGT. The CDR3 region is CASSSGTGFGKLFF. The DNA for the CDR3 is TGTGCCAGCAGCTCCGGGACAGGTTTTGGAAAACTGTTTTTT.

In its sample, this clonotype was seen many times. The chain has TRBV12-3 or TRBV12-4 and TRBJ1-2; D uncertain. This CDR3 contains 13 residues. The V gene lost 5 bases and the J gene lost 2 bases, with 9 bases spanning the gap. The CDR3 DNA is TGTGCCAGCAGTCGTTCAGGCAACTATGGCTACACCTTC. This translates into CASSRSGNYGYTF.

The V gene is TRBV5-6, the J gene TRBJ2-4; D perhaps matches TRBD1 (6 bases). CDR3 length equals 13 residues. Germline V gives CDR1 SGHDT, CDR2 YYEEEE. V was trimmed by 6 bases and J by 6 bases, leaving 13 bases between them. CDR3 DNA sequence: TGTGCCAGCAACCTGGGACACAGAAACATTCAGTACTTC. It specifies CASNLGHRNIQYF.

This clonotype showed up many times. The rearrangement links TRBV27 to TRBJ1-1; D ambiguous. CDR3 length equals 14 residues. The germline V gene has CDR1 MNHEY and CDR2 SMNVEV (reference sequence). V was shortened by 7 bases and J by 6 bases, with 18 bases between the two germline ends. CDR3 nucleotides: TGTGCCAGCAACCACCGTGCCGGAATATCTGAAGCTTTCTTT. It is translated as CASNHRAGISEAFF.

This chain links TRBV6-2 or TRBV6-3 with TRBJ2-1; 9 bases match TRBD2. The V and J ends lost 4 bases and 6 bases, in that order; junction bases with no gene match: 4. Germline V CDR1 and CDR2: MNHEY, SVGEGT. The CDR3 contains 14 residues. The CDR3 region is CASSLGLARNEQFF. CDR3 DNA sequence: TGTGCCAGCAGTTTGGGACTAGCCCGCAATGAGCAGTTCTTC.

This clonotype was seen many times. The chain combines TRBV24-1 with TRBJ2-2; D gene ambiguous. The V and J ends lost 2 bases and 2 bases respectively, with 11 bases between them. Germline CDR1 KGHDR, CDR2 SFDVKD. This CDR3 comprises 16 residues. The CDR3, as DNA: TGTGCCACCAGTGATTCATGGAACGGAAACACCGGGGAGCTGTTTTTT. Translation gives CATSDSWNGNTGELFF.

The V gene is TRBV12-3 or TRBV12-4, the J gene TRBJ1-5; D uncertain. The CDR3 runs to 13 residues. V lost 5 bases to trimming and J lost 7 bases, with 12 bases between them. Here the CDR3 reads CASSGHPGQPQHF. DNA for the CDR3: TGTGCCAGCAGTGGCCACCCGGGGCAGCCCCAGCATTTT.

In DNA form, the CDR3 reads TGTGCCAGCAGCCAAGATGGGGGGAAGCTGTTTTTT. Translating it yields CASSQDGGKLFF. The chain links TRBV3-1 to TRBJ2-2; maybe TRBD2 (6 bases). The CDR3 is 12 amino acids. Germline values: CDR1 LGHDT, CDR2 YNNKEL (reference sequence). Trimming removed 0 bases from V and 12 bases from J, with 8 bases in between.

The CDR3 protein is CSVVPTSSYNEQFF. Written as DNA, the CDR3 is TGCAGCGTTGTACCGACGAGCTCCTACAATGAGCAGTTCTTC. The rearrangement uses TRBV29-1 and TRBJ2-1; D is ambiguous. Germline-derived CDR1 and CDR2 are SQVTM and ANQGSEA. The V gene lost 4 bases and the J gene lost 0 bases, with 10 bases spanning the gap. The CDR3 runs to 14 residues.

The V call is TRBV7-8, the J call TRBJ2-3; 7 nucleotides line up with TRBD2. Looked up from germline, CDR1 is SGHVS and CDR2 is FQNEAQ. J was trimmed by 2 bases and V by 1 base; bases with no gene match: 6. The CDR3 has 16 amino acids. The CDR3 DNA follows: TGTGCCAGCAGCTTAGTTCTAGCGGCTTTCACAGATACGCAGTATTTT. This sequence encodes CASSLVLAAFTDTQYF.

The CDR3 region has the DNA TGTGCCACCAGCAGAGATCCGGGTATGAACACTGAAGCTTTCTTT. This sequence encodes CATSRDPGMNTEAFF. The chain combines TRBV15 with TRBJ1-1; the D is unclear. Germline values: CDR1 LNHNV, CDR2 YYDKDF (reference sequence). The CDR3 totals 15 residues. Trimming shortened V by 0 bases and J by 0 bases, and 8 bases separated the two germline ends.